This T cell receptor (beta chain) was found in a study of a mutant IDH1 vaccine in newly diagnosed glioma. Findings of the study overall: Top peripheral T cell clonotype shifts appeared unrelated to pseudoprogression.

The data were produced by immunoSEQ multiplex PCR, yet TCRdb's version contains in-frame clones alone and is incomplete. The sample yields about 32,000 clones, roughly three quarters seen once. This CDR3 comprises 12 residues. Germline CDR1 reads MGHRA; CDR2 reads YSYEKL. The J segment lost 6 bases and the V segment lost 5 bases, leaving 2 bases of the junction unmatched. As concerns this clone: Antigen specificity is unknown.

Regarding time point: week 11, during vaccination. Vaccination used 300 ug of mutant IDH1 20-mer peptide per dose, with topical imiquimod. Each of the donors came in with new WHO grade 3 or 4 astrocytomas that were IDH1-mutant and ATRX-lost. The gene calls are TRBV4-1 and TRBJ2-3; 7 bases fit TRBD1. Sequences were derived from PBMCs, sampled from a glioma patient whose treatment included an IDH1 peptide vaccine. This clonotype was sampled from a man aged 25 to 45 with glioma. This chain's CDR3 is CASSARGDTQYF. The CDR3 region has the DNA TGCGCCAGCAGCGCCAGGGGGGATACGCAGTATTTT.